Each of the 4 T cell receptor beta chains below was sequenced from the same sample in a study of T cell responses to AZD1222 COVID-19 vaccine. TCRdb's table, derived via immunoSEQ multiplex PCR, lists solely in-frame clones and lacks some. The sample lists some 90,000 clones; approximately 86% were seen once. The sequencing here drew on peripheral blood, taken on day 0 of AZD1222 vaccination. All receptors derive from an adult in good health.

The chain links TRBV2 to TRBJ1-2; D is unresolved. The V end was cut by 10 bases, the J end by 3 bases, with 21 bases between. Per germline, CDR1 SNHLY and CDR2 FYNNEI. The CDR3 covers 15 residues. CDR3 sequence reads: CAIPARAGFDYGYTF. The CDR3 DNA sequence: TGTGCCATCCCCGCTCGGGCAGGCTTCGACTATGGCTACACCTTC.

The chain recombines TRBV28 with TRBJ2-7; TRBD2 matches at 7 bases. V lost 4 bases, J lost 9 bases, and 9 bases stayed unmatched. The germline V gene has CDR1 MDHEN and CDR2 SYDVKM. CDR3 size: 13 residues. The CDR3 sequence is CASSYSSGGWQYF. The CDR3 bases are TGTGCCAGCAGTTATAGTTCGGGAGGTTGGCAGTACTTC.

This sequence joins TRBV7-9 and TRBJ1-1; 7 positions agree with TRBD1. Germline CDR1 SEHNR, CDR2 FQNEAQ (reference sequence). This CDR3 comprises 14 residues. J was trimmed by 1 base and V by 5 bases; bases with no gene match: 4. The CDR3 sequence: CASSPRTGNTEAFF. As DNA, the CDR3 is TGTGCCAGCAGCCCTAGGACAGGGAACACTGAAGCTTTCTTT.

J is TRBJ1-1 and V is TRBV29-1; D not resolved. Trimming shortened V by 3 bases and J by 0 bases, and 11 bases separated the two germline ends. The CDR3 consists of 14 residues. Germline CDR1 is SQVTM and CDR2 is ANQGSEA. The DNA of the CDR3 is TGCAGCGTTGACCGGGGATTGTTGAACACTGAAGCTTTCTTT. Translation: CSVDRGLLNTEAFF.